This T cell receptor (beta chain) was captured by sequencing in a study of CD8+ T cells in alopecia areata. Points from the study as a whole: Sharing of TCR sequences between patients (possibly for HLA-related reasons) was less clear than in mice. How baseline CD8+ expansion relates to response remains uncertain (there was one nonresponder).

The CDR3 is made up of 13 amino acids. V was cut by 1 base and J by 7 bases, with 8 bases left in between. Germline CDR1 and CDR2: SGHTA and FQGNSA. This clone occurred a few times. As yet, its antigen is unknown. cDNA reverse transcribed from extracted RNA served as the sequencing template. TCRdb keeps only in-frame clones here, not all; method: immunoSEQ multiplex PCR. The profile shows some 180,000 clones, around 49% of them singletons. Treatment indicated: oral pan-JAK inhibitor, 5-10 mg twice daily. The TCR was taken from a human donor with alopecia areata. This chain joins TRBV7-2 and TRBJ2-4; possibly TRBD1 or TRBD2 for D (5 bases each). The sequenced sample was CD8+ T cells sorted from blood, obtained between weeks 51 and 52, from a patient treated with tofacitinib. The CDR3 DNA is TGTGCCAGCAGCTTAGGGGGGTCGAACATTCAGTACTTC. Protein: CASSLGGSNIQYF.